These 22 T cell receptor beta chains originate from one sample sequenced in a study of vaccination and CD4 T cells after COVID-19. Cultured CD4+ T cell DNA underwent sequencing with the Oncomine TCR Beta short-read assay. TCRdb re-called the PCR reads with MiXCR, one entry per CDR3 protein. The sample comprises almost 15,000 distinct CDR3 sequences, 30% of which are singletons, and roughly 16% rests with the top ten. No antigen has been identified for these receptors. Treatment described: approximately nine-day PBMC culture with coronavirus spike peptide pools or control peptides (ViraFEST assay). Input material: cultured CD4+ T cells from blood. Receptor source: a human donor with COVID-19.

This clonotype came up once. The gene calls are TRBV29-1 and TRBJ2-7; D is undetermined. CDR3 size: 11 residues. The V gene's germline CDR1 is SQVTM and CDR2 ANQGSEA. Trimming took 3 bases from V and 3 from J, leaving 6 bases between them. Written as DNA, the CDR3 is TGCAGCGTTGATAACAGCTACGAGCAGTACTTC. Its protein is CSVDNSYEQYF.

This clonotype was observed a handful of times. This chain joins TRBV7-9 and TRBJ2-3; TRBD2 is a possible D gene (5 bases). The CDR3 is 15 amino acids. Trimming removed 1 base at V and 6 bases at J, with 14 bases between. CDR1 is SEHNR and CDR2 is FQNEAQ in the germline V gene (reference sequence). The CDR3 nucleotides are TGTGCCAGCAGCTTAGGAAGAAGCGGTAGGGATACGCAGTATTTT. This sequence encodes CASSLGRSGRDTQYF.

A few counts support this clonotype. The rearrangement links TRBV11-2 to TRBJ2-5; the match to TRBD1 covers 7 bases. Trimming took 8 bases from V and 1 from J; bases not matched to a gene: 10. Germline V CDR1 and CDR2: SGHAT, FQNNGV. The length of the CDR3 is 15 residues. DNA for the CDR3: TGTGCCAGCTCTGGGGCAGGGGGTGCCCAAGAGACCCAGTACTTC. Residues: CASSGAGGAQETQYF.

In its sample, this clonotype was seen a few times. The J gene is TRBJ2-7, the V gene TRBV24-1; 9 nucleotides line up with TRBD1. There are 16 residues in the CDR3. The germline gives CDR1 KGHDR, CDR2 SFDVKD. Unmatched junction bases numbered 10, after V lost 1 base and J lost 7 bases. The CDR3 DNA follows: TGTGCCACCAGTGATTTAAGGACAGGGGACTCGGGAGAGCAGTACTTC. It specifies CATSDLRTGDSGEQYF.

This clonotype has more than one count but fewer than ten. The gene calls are TRBV10-3 and TRBJ2-2; 7 nucleotides agree with TRBD1. V trimming: 6 bases; J trimming: 5 bases; junction bases outside the gene matches: 3. There are 13 residues in the CDR3. The germline CDR1 and CDR2 sequences are ENHRY and SYGVKD. The CDR3 sequence: CAIRKQGTGELFF. CDR3 nucleotide sequence: TGTGCCATCAGGAAACAGGGGACCGGGGAGCTGTTTTTT.

This chain links TRBV6-1 with TRBJ2-1; tentative D call: TRBD1 (6 bases). Trimming took off 4 bases at V and 9 bases at J, with 19 bases between the two ends. Germline assignment: CDR1 MNHNS and CDR2 SASEGT. The CDR3 is 15 residues long. The CDR3 loop is CASSVTQGVGGEQFF. CDR3 DNA: TGTGCCAGCAGTGTCACCCAGGGAGTAGGGGGTGAGCAGTTCTTC.

This clonotype showed up just a few times. This chain joins TRBV18 and TRBJ1-3; 7 bases are shared with TRBD1. CDR3 size: 16 residues. The germline V gene encodes CDR1 KGHSH and CDR2 LQKENI. V trimming: 6 bases; J trimming: 0 bases; junction bases outside the gene matches: 8. The CDR3 DNA is TGTGCCAGCTCCAGGGACAGCTTATACTCTGGAAACACCATATATTTT. Translating gives CASSRDSLYSGNTIYF.

The chain has TRBV12-3 or TRBV12-4 and TRBJ1-5, with 11 bases lining up with TRBD1. V lost 5 bases and J lost 4; bases outside the gene matches: 7. The CDR3 spans 16 residues. CDR3 nucleotide sequence: TGTGCCAGCAGTCAGAGGACAGGGGGCGTTAATCAGCCCCAGCATTTT. Amino acids: CASSQRTGGVNQPQHF.

This clonotype was seen a few times. The CDR3 reads CASSENPEQFF. CDR3 nucleotides: TGTGCCAGCAGTGAAAATCCGGAGCAGTTCTTC. The chain uses TRBV2 and TRBJ2-1; D is uncertain. This CDR3 is 11 amino acids long. The V and J ends lost 2 bases and 10 bases respectively, with 6 bases between them. Per germline, CDR1 SNHLY and CDR2 FYNNEI.

This clonotype was seen a handful of times. This chain joins TRBV6-4 and TRBJ2-1; TRBD1 agrees at 11 bases. The CDR3 extends over 14 amino acids. V was pared by 5 bases and J by 6 bases, with 3 bases of the junction left unmatched. CDR1 is MRHNA, CDR2 SNTAGT, per germline. CDR3 nucleotides: TGTGCCAGCAGTACCGGGACAGGGGGCAATGAGCAGTTCTTC. Its translation is CASSTGTGGNEQFF.

V is TRBV7-1 and J is TRBJ2-1; TRBD2 aligns across 7 bases. TRBV7-1 is classed as an ORF, of uncertain function. Germline trimming cut 5 bases from V and 5 bases from J; bases unmatched to any gene: 12. The CDR3 is 16 amino acids. The CDR3 region is CASSPGSGLPNNEQFF. In DNA form, the CDR3 reads TGTGCCAGCAGCCCGGGGTCGGGACTACCTAACAATGAGCAGTTCTTC.

The sample holds a few counts of this clonotype. The V call is TRBV19, the J call TRBJ1-1, with no clear D. This CDR3 is 15 amino acids long. Trimming pared 4 bases from V and 3 bases from J, leaving 15 bases between. Germline V gene lookup returns CDR1 LNHDA and CDR2 SQIVND (reference sequence). CDR3 sequence (DNA): TGTGCCAGTAGTAACCGGAAAATCGGTCACACTGAAGCTTTCTTT. Translation: CASSNRKIGHTEAFF.

This chain uses TRBV21-1 with TRBJ2-1. TRBV21-1 is annotated as a pseudogene. The CDR3 contains 15 residues. CDR3 amino acids: CASSKKVFSYNEQFF. CDR3 in DNA: TGTGCCAGCAGCAAAAAAGTATTCTCTTACAATGAGCAGTTCTTC.

This clonotype was detected a few times. This sequence joins TRBV11-2 and TRBJ2-5; D ambiguous. Trimming removed 5 bases from V and 1 base from J, with 11 bases in between. The CDR3 has 14 residues. CDR1 and CDR2 (germline): SGHAT, FQNNGV. CDR3 coding DNA: TGTGCCAGCAGCCGCTCTAGGACCCAAGAGACCCAGTACTTC. It specifies CASSRSRTQETQYF.

The chain is built from TRBV7-2 and TRBJ2-3, with 9 bases identical to TRBD2. Germline values: CDR1 SGHTA, CDR2 FQGNSA. The V gene end was trimmed by 7 bases and the J gene end by 0 bases; junction bases not matched to a gene: 14. The CDR3 consists of 18 residues. The CDR3 protein is CASTPGASGDPSTDTQYF. CDR3 sequence (DNA): TGTGCCAGCACCCCGGGAGCTAGCGGGGACCCCAGCACAGATACGCAGTATTTT.

This clonotype was seen a few times. The gene calls are TRBV11-2 and TRBJ2-7; 11 nucleotides agree with TRBD2. J lost 2 bases, V lost 6 bases, and 12 bases had no gene match. CDR1 SGHAT and CDR2 FQNNGV come from the germline V gene. The CDR3 covers 17 residues. The DNA for the CDR3 is TGTGCCAGCAGGTTTAGCGGGGGGGTTTTAAAAGCCTACGAGCAGTACTTC. Translation gives CASRFSGGVLKAYEQYF.

This clonotype has more than one count but fewer than ten. The genes are TRBV5-8 and TRBJ1-2; D is uncertain. Germline V lookup: CDR1 SGHTS, CDR2 YDEGEE. The ends were cut back, 0 bases at V and 4 bases at J, with 10 bases in the middle. There are 14 residues in the CDR3. The CDR3 spells CASSLDYVSYGYTF. In nucleotides, the CDR3 is TGTGCCAGCAGCTTGGATTATGTGAGCTATGGCTACACCTTC.

The V call is TRBV12-3 or TRBV12-4, the J call TRBJ1-5, with 9 bases identical to TRBD1. V lost 6 bases and J lost 4; bases outside the gene matches: 4. This CDR3 spans 14 amino acids. CDR3 nucleotides: TGTGCCAGCAGCGCCGGGACAGGGAATCAGCCCCAGCATTTT. Its protein is CASSAGTGNQPQHF.

This clonotype has more than one count but fewer than ten. The chain joins TRBV6-2 or TRBV6-3 to TRBJ1-2, with D perhaps TRBD1 (5 bases). Germline V gene lookup returns CDR1 MNHEY and CDR2 SVGEGT. CDR3 length: 12 residues. V lost 5 bases and J lost 4, with 8 bases in between. CDR3 amino acids: CASSDSLYGYTF. CDR3 sequence (DNA): TGTGCCAGCAGTGACAGCCTCTATGGCTACACCTTC.

A few counts support this clonotype. The gene calls are TRBV10-3 and TRBJ2-2, with D uncertain. Germline lookup yields CDR1 ENHRY and CDR2 SYGVKD. The CDR3 totals 16 residues. V was trimmed by 0 bases and J by 0 bases, leaving 8 bases between them. This chain's CDR3 is CAISESRPPNTGELFF. The CDR3 DNA reads TGTGCCATCAGTGAGTCGAGGCCTCCGAACACCGGGGAGCTGTTTTTT.

This clonotype has only a few counts. The genes are TRBV15 and TRBJ1-2; possible D gene TRBD1, 6 bases. CDR3 length: 14 residues. V lost 1 base, J lost 8 bases, and 14 bases lay in between. CDR1 is LNHNV and CDR2 is YYDKDF in the germline V gene (reference sequence). CDR3 nucleotide sequence: TGTGCCACCAGCAGAGCCTTACAGGGTTACGGCTACACCTTC. This translates into CATSRALQGYGYTF.

The chain recombines TRBV27 with TRBJ2-3; TRBD1 aligns across 7 bases. This CDR3 contains 15 residues. Germline lookup yields CDR1 MNHEY and CDR2 SMNVEV (reference sequence). J lost 4 bases, V lost 6 bases, and 10 bases had no gene match. The CDR3 DNA is TGTGCCAGCAGGCCCCGGGACAGACATGCAGATACGCAGTATTTT. This sequence encodes CASRPRDRHADTQYF.